Shown below are 21 T cell receptor beta chains from a single sample sequenced in a study of blood T cell repertoires in COVID-19. Method: immunoSEQ multiplex PCR; TCRdb's copy keeps in-frame clones and lacks some. The data contain about 380,000 clones, about 90% of them seen just once; the ten biggest clones take up roughly 6.8%. Sequences were obtained from peripheral blood. The receptor set was obtained from a man aged 18 to 30 with active or convalescent COVID-19.

This chain joins TRBV2 and TRBJ1-5; 8 positions match TRBD1. The CDR3 extends over 13 amino acids. V gave up 6 bases and J gave up 2 bases; unmatched junction bases: 0. CDR1 is SNHLY and CDR2 is FYNNEI in the germline V gene. The CDR3 DNA follows: TGTGCCAGCAGACAGGGGGGCAATCAGCCCCAGCATTTT. Residues: CASRQGGNQPQHF.

The rearrangement joins TRBV6-6 to TRBJ1-5; weak D call: TRBD1 (6 bases). V gave up 5 bases and J gave up 6 bases, with 23 bases separating them. The CDR3 runs to 17 residues. Germline assignment: CDR1 MNHNY and CDR2 SVGAGI (reference sequence). CDR3 amino acids: CASSRVSGTTMAQPQHF. The CDR3 nucleotides are TGTGCCAGCAGTCGAGTCTCCGGGACAACAATGGCTCAGCCCCAGCATTTT.

The chain has TRBV19 and TRBJ1-1; maybe TRBD1 (5 bases). The CDR3 spans 13 residues. V was pared by 6 bases and J by 2 bases, with 10 bases between. Per the germline V gene, CDR1 is LNHDA and CDR2 is SQIVND (reference sequence). The CDR3 nucleotides read TGTGCCAGTAGGACAGCACTTAACACTGAAGCTTTCTTT. It codes for CASRTALNTEAFF.

V gene TRBV6-6 combines with J gene TRBJ1-1; weak D call: TRBD1 (6 bases). Germline lookup yields CDR1 MNHNY and CDR2 SVGAGI (reference sequence). Trimming took off 6 bases at V and 0 bases at J, with 11 bases between the two ends. The CDR3 runs 14 residues. The CDR3 DNA reads as TGTGCCAGCAGGCAAGGACAGCTGAACACTGAAGCTTTCTTT. This sequence encodes CASRQGQLNTEAFF.

The chain links TRBV18 to TRBJ2-5; D is undetermined. The germline V and J ends were trimmed by 0 bases and 5 bases, with 7 bases remaining between them. CDR3 length equals 13 residues. Germline values: CDR1 KGHSH, CDR2 LQKENI. CDR3 region: CASSPPVEETQYF. CDR3 in DNA: TGTGCCAGCTCACCACCGGTAGAGGAGACCCAGTACTTC.

The chain uses TRBV19 and TRBJ1-5; D gene ambiguous. The CDR3 has 14 amino acids. Germline V gives CDR1 LNHDA, CDR2 SQIVND (reference sequence). Deletions cut 6 bases from V and 3 bases from J, with 12 bases between. The CDR3 is CASRMVAINQPQHF. The CDR3 DNA is TGTGCCAGTAGGATGGTGGCAATCAATCAGCCCCAGCATTTT. Complete variable domain (other parts from reference TRBV19 and TRBJ1-5): DGGITQSPKYLFRKEGQNVTLSCEQNLNHDAMYWYRQDPGQGLRLIYYSQIVNDFQKGDIAEGYSVSREKKESFPLTVTSAQKNPTAFYLCASRMVAINQPQHFGDGTRLSIL.

This sequence joins TRBV5-6 and TRBJ2-5; 11 nucleotides agree with TRBD1. The CDR3 is 16 amino acids. Germline trimming cut 3 bases from V and 8 bases from J; bases unmatched to any gene: 12. CDR1 and CDR2 (germline): SGHDT, YYEEEE. The CDR3 reads CASSYAGTGGSFTQYF. CDR3 nucleotide sequence: TGTGCCAGCAGCTATGCCGGGACAGGGGGTTCATTTACCCAGTACTTC.

This chain uses TRBV3-1 (or the pseudogene TRBV3-2) with TRBJ1-2, with D perhaps TRBD1 (6 bases). Trimming removed 3 bases at V and 7 bases at J, with 12 bases between. CDR1 is LGHDT, CDR2 YNNKEL, per germline (reference sequence). The CDR3 length is 13 residues. CDR3 amino acids: CASSQGARSGYTF. The CDR3 nucleotides are TGTGCCAGCAGCCAGGGGGCGCGTAGTGGCTACACCTTC.

This chain links TRBV29-1 with TRBJ2-3, with 9 nucleotides matching TRBD2. CDR3 length equals 15 residues. Germline assignment: CDR1 SQVTM and CDR2 ANQGSEA. Trimming took 4 bases from V and 1 from J; bases not matched to a gene: 6. In nucleotides, the CDR3 is TGCAGCGTTGGACTCAGACTAGCGGGCACAGATACGCAGTATTTT. Translating it yields CSVGLRLAGTDTQYF.

The J gene is TRBJ1-1, the V gene TRBV6-5, with TRBD1 matching 7 bases. Germline V CDR1 and CDR2: MNHEY, SVGAGI. The V and J ends lost 5 bases and 5 bases, in that order; junction bases with no gene match: 8. This CDR3 comprises 14 residues. This chain's CDR3 is CASSKTETGTEAFF. The CDR3, as DNA: TGTGCCAGCAGTAAAACCGAGACAGGGACTGAAGCTTTCTTT.

The rearrangement joins TRBV27 to TRBJ2-5; D is ambiguous. The germline V gene encodes CDR1 MNHEY and CDR2 SMNVEV (reference sequence). The V end was cut by 5 bases, the J end by 4 bases, with 8 bases between. This CDR3 region has 12 residues. The CDR3 loop is CASSHPGETQYF. Written as DNA, the CDR3 is TGTGCCAGCAGTCATCCGGGAGAGACCCAGTACTTC.

The chain recombines TRBV9 with TRBJ2-3, with TRBD2 as a possible D gene (6 bases). Per germline, CDR1 SGDLS and CDR2 YYNGEE. The CDR3 sequence is 17 residues long. V was shortened by 0 bases and J by 0 bases, with 14 bases between the two germline ends. For the CDR3, the DNA is TGTGCCAGCAGCGTAGATCCCGGGGGTTCTAGCACAGATACGCAGTATTTT. This sequence encodes CASSVDPGGSSTDTQYF.

This clone appeared a single time. The V gene is TRBV25-1, the J gene TRBJ1-1, with TRBD1 matching over 9 bases. CDR3 length equals 14 residues. J was trimmed by 10 bases and V by 4 bases; bases with no gene match: 10. Germline V gene lookup returns CDR1 MGHDK and CDR2 SYGVNS. CDR3 sequence (DNA): TGTGCCAGCAGTGCGTCAACAGGGGGCTTTGGAGCTTTCTTT. Amino acids: CASSASTGGFGAFF.

CDR3 nucleotide sequence: TGTGCCAGCAGCCACGATAGCTACGAGCAGTACTTC. Its translation is CASSHDSYEQYF. The rearrangement links TRBV2 to TRBJ2-7; D is unresolved. Between the trimmed V and J ends, which lost 6 bases and 3 bases, there was a span of 9 bases. CDR1 and CDR2 from the germline V gene are SNHLY and FYNNEI. The CDR3 has 12 amino acids.

A remark on this clone: The same CDR3 can be traced to other DNA sequences in this sample. The chain recombines TRBV9 with TRBJ2-2, with 9 bases lining up with TRBD2. The trim removed 0 bases at V and 6 bases at J, leaving 3 bases unmatched. CDR3 length equals 15 residues. Germline V gene lookup returns CDR1 SGDLS and CDR2 YYNGEE. CDR3 nucleotide sequence: TGTGCCAGCAGCGTAGTAGCGGGGGTGCCCGGGGAGCTGTTTTTT. Protein product: CASSVVAGVPGELFF.

This clone was counted a single time. The chain is built from TRBV27 and TRBJ2-2; 13 bases are shared with TRBD2. This CDR3 has 17 amino acids. Trimming at V came to 3 bases and at J to 3 bases, leaving 4 bases not matched to a gene. Germline CDR1 and CDR2: MNHEY and SMNVEV (reference sequence). CDR3 sequence reads: CASSFRTSGGDTGELFF. DNA for the CDR3: TGTGCCAGCAGTTTTCGGACTAGCGGGGGAGACACCGGGGAGCTGTTTTTT.

The V and J genes are TRBV20-1 and TRBJ2-3; 10 nucleotides match TRBD1. The CDR3 is 17 residues long. Germline V gives CDR1 DFQATT, CDR2 SNEGSKA (reference sequence). V lost 3 bases and J lost 8; bases outside the gene matches: 17. CDR3 sequence (DNA): TGCAGTGCTAGTCATCCCCGGGACAGGGGCATTCTGAGTACGCAGTATTTT. This translates into CSASHPRDRGILSTQYF.

V usage is TRBV5-1 and J usage is TRBJ1-2; D uncertain. V lost 0 bases and J 8 bases, leaving 14 bases between the germline ends. This CDR3 has 14 amino acids. Looked up from germline, CDR1 is SGHRS and CDR2 is YFSETQ. DNA for the CDR3: TGCGCCAGCAGCTTGGACAGTGCTCAGTTGGGCTACACCTTC. Protein sequence: CASSLDSAQLGYTF. Based on the CDR3 plus reference TRBV5-1 and TRBJ1-2, the full variable domain is KAGVTQTPRYLIKTRGQQVTLSCSPISGHRSVSWYQQTPGQGLQFLFEYFSETQRNKGNFPGRFSGRQFSNSRSEMNVSTLELGDSALYLCASSLDSAQLGYTFGSGTRLTVV.

The rearrangement joins TRBV19 to TRBJ2-7; 13 bases fit TRBD2. The germline V gene encodes CDR1 LNHDA and CDR2 SQIVND (reference sequence). V was clipped by 6 bases and J by 1 base; unmatched bases: 3. The CDR3 has 15 residues. The CDR3 region is CASSGLAGVSYEQYF. The DNA of the CDR3 is TGTGCCAGTAGCGGACTAGCGGGGGTTTCCTACGAGCAGTACTTC.

V is TRBV12-5 and J is TRBJ2-5; 12 bases align to TRBD2. In germline, CDR1 is LGHNT, CDR2 FRNRAP. The CDR3 is made up of 16 amino acids. J was trimmed by 5 bases and V by 3 bases; bases with no gene match: 7. The CDR3 DNA reads TGTGCTAGTGGTTTACGACTAGCGGGAGTGGATGAGACCCAGTACTTC. This encodes CASGLRLAGVDETQYF.

This rearrangement joins TRBV6-6 to TRBJ1-6; no firm D call. V lost 5 bases and J 0 bases, leaving 14 bases between the germline ends. Germline V gene data show CDR1 as MNHNY and CDR2 as SVGAGI (reference sequence). CDR3 length: 17 residues. CDR3 residues: CASSPQRASSYNSPLHF. The CDR3 DNA follows: TGTGCCAGCAGTCCCCAGAGGGCTAGCTCCTATAATTCACCCCTCCACTTT.